The 23 T cell receptor beta chains below were found in one sample sequenced in a study of a mutant IDH1 vaccine in newly diagnosed glioma. These receptors have no known antigen. Sequenced by immunoSEQ multiplex PCR; TCRdb stores in-frame clones only, minus some. The table includes 55,000 to 70,000 clones, around 91% detected once. Specified time point: week 11, during vaccination. The investigators gave 300 ug of mutant IDH1 20-mer peptide in each vaccine dose, together with topical imiquimod. This specimen consisted of PBMCs, obtained from a glioma patient whose treatment included an IDH1 peptide vaccine. The receptors originated from a man aged 40-49 years with glioma.

This clone was recorded only once. V and J are TRBV30 and TRBJ2-3, with 10 bases aligning to TRBD2. Germline assignment: CDR1 GTSNPN and CDR2 SVGIG (reference sequence). The CDR3 consists of 15 residues. V lost 4 bases and J lost 3; bases outside the gene matches: 7. In nucleotides, the CDR3 is TGTGCCTGGAATCAGCGGGGGGGCGGGACAGATACGCAGTATTTT. Amino acids: CAWNQRGGGTDTQYF.

This chain uses TRBV19 with TRBJ2-2; D is perhaps TRBD2 (5 bases). The V gene lost 3 bases and the J gene lost 5 bases, with 13 bases spanning the gap. Germline V gene sequence: CDR1 LNHDA, CDR2 SQIVND (reference sequence). The CDR3 totals 15 residues. The CDR3: CASSISSPRTGELFF. DNA of the CDR3: TGTGCCAGTAGTATTTCTAGCCCCCGGACCGGGGAGCTGTTTTTT.

The chain links TRBV4-2 to TRBJ2-3; D is ambiguous. The CDR3 sequence is 13 residues long. Trimming removed 0 bases at V and 5 bases at J, with 6 bases between. Germline loops: CDR1 LGHNA, CDR2 YNFKEQ. CDR3 sequence: CASSQDRRDTQYF. The CDR3 DNA reads as TGTGCCAGCAGCCAAGATAGGAGAGATACGCAGTATTTT.

The chain links TRBV19 to TRBJ1-6; D not resolved. V lost 0 bases to trimming and J lost 16 bases, with 7 bases between them. Germline CDR1 reads LNHDA; CDR2 reads SQIVND (reference sequence). The CDR3 is 11 amino acids. This CDR3 is CASSIETVLHF. CDR3 coding DNA: TGTGCCAGTAGTATAGAAACTGTACTCCACTTT. Complete variable domain (other parts from reference TRBV19 and TRBJ1-6): DGGITQSPKYLFRKEGQNVTLSCEQNLNHDAMYWYRQDPGQGLRLIYYSQIVNDFQKGDIAEGYSVSREKKESFPLTVTSAQKNPTAFYLCASSIETVLHFGNGTRLTVT.

This sequence joins TRBV5-6 and TRBJ2-7, with D possibly TRBD2 on 5 matching bases. Trimming took 0 bases from V and 0 from J, leaving 7 bases between them. Germline CDR1 reads SGHDT; CDR2 reads YYEEEE. This CDR3 has 14 amino acids. CDR3 nucleotides: TGTGCCAGCAGCTTGGGAGGGTACTCCTACGAGCAGTACGTC. Translated, it gives CASSLGGYSYEQYV.

The V call is TRBV7-3, the J call TRBJ2-3; no clear D gene. V lost 2 bases, J lost 6 bases, and 12 bases lay in between. The CDR3 is made up of 14 amino acids. The V gene's germline CDR1 is SGHTA and CDR2 FQGTGA. CDR3 nucleotides: TGTGCCAGCAGCTTAGGATCTTCCTTCGATACGCAGTATTTT. Encoded protein: CASSLGSSFDTQYF.

The chain combines TRBV7-2 with TRBJ1-2; D is ambiguous. The CDR3 contains 14 residues. The V and J ends lost 3 bases and 0 bases respectively, with 8 bases between them. The germline V gene has CDR1 SGHTA and CDR2 FQGNSA. The CDR3 nucleotides are TGTGCCAGCAGCTTCGCAGCCGCTAACTATGGCTACACCTTC. Translation: CASSFAAANYGYTF.

The chain has TRBV28 and TRBJ1-2; no clear D. There are 11 residues in the CDR3. Germline lookup yields CDR1 MDHEN and CDR2 SYDVKM. V was trimmed by 3 bases and J by 7 bases, leaving 6 bases between them. The CDR3 DNA sequence: TGTGCCAGCAGTTTCCGGTTTGGCTACACCTTC. Translating it yields CASSFRFGYTF.

The chain couples TRBV29-1 to TRBJ2-5, with D possibly being TRBD2 (6 bases). V was clipped by 4 bases and J by 5 bases, with 17 bases between them. Looked up from germline, CDR1 is SQVTM and CDR2 is ANQGSEA. The CDR3 has 14 residues. This CDR3 reads CSVATSGLSETQYF. DNA for the CDR3: TGCAGCGTTGCGACCTCGGGACTTTCGGAGACCCAGTACTTC. Based on the CDR3 plus reference TRBV29-1 and TRBJ2-5, the full variable domain is SAVISQKPSRDICQRGTSLTIQCQVDSQVTMMFWYRQQPGQSLTLIATANQGSEATYESGFVIDKFPISRPNLTFSTLTVSNMSPEDSSIYLCSVATSGLSETQYFGPGTRLLVL.

This clone has just a few counts. The J gene is TRBJ2-7, the V gene TRBV25-1; 7 nucleotides match TRBD1. The CDR3 covers 15 residues. Trimming removed 4 bases from V and 1 base from J; junction bases left unmatched: 7. Germline CDR1 and CDR2: MGHDK and SYGVNS. The CDR3 region has the DNA TGTGCCAGCAGTGGGCACAACAGGGGATCCTACGAGCAGTACTTC. Amino acids: CASSGHNRGSYEQYF.

The rearrangement uses TRBV10-3 and TRBJ1-3; D ambiguous. With 3 bases removed from V and 2 bases from J, the gap between germline ends came to 11 bases. Germline V gene data show CDR1 as ENHRY and CDR2 as SYGVKD. The CDR3 runs to 15 residues. The DNA of the CDR3 is TGTGCCATCAGTGATAGTCGGTGGCCTGGAAACACCATATATTTT. It is translated as CAISDSRWPGNTIYF.

V is TRBV5-1 and J is TRBJ1-1; D is perhaps TRBD1 (5 bases). The CDR3 is made up of 14 amino acids. V was clipped by 0 bases and J by 3 bases, with 9 bases between them. CDR1 and CDR2 from the germline V gene are SGHRS and YFSETQ. The CDR3 nucleotides are TGCGCCAGCAGCTTGGCTGGGGGGTACACTGAAGCTTTCTTT. Its translation: CASSLAGGYTEAFF. The full variable domain, rest sourced from reference TRBV5-1 and TRBJ1-1, is KAGVTQTPRYLIKTRGQQVTLSCSPISGHRSVSWYQQTPGQGLQFLFEYFSETQRNKGNFPGRFSGRQFSNSRSEMNVSTLELGDSALYLCASSLAGGYTEAFFGQGTRLTVV.

CDR3 DNA: TGTGCCAGCAGCCGATCAGACCGGGACAGGGAAGGGGAGACCCAGTACTTC. It translates to CASSRSDRDREGETQYF. This chain connects TRBV4-2 to TRBJ2-5; the match to TRBD1 covers 9 bases. This CDR3 has 17 amino acids. V lost 4 bases to trimming and J lost 5 bases; unmatched junction nucleotides: 14. The germline CDR1 and CDR2 sequences are LGHNA and YNFKEQ.

The chain combines TRBV19 with TRBJ2-1; D ambiguous. The ends were cut back, 2 bases at V and 5 bases at J, with 16 bases in the middle. The CDR3 extends over 16 amino acids. Germline-derived CDR1 and CDR2 are LNHDA and SQIVND (reference sequence). CDR3 bases: TGTGCCAGTAGTATATTAGGCGGACCCCATGACAATGAGCAGTTCTTC. The encoded protein is CASSILGGPHDNEQFF.

In this sample, this clone turned up once. The chain employs TRBV19 and TRBJ1-6; possible D gene TRBD1, 6 bases. The CDR3 is 15 residues long. V was cut by 10 bases and J by 3 bases, with 16 bases left in between. The germline V gene has CDR1 LNHDA and CDR2 SQIVND (reference sequence). The CDR3: CATQGGGSYNSPLHF. The CDR3 bases are TGTGCCACCCAAGGAGGGGGAAGCTATAATTCACCCCTCCACTTT. Together with reference TRBV19 and TRBJ1-6, the CDR3 gives the full variable domain: DGGITQSPKYLFRKEGQNVTLSCEQNLNHDAMYWYRQDPGQGLRLIYYSQIVNDFQKGDIAEGYSVSREKKESFPLTVTSAQKNPTAFYLCATQGGGSYNSPLHFGNGTRLTVT.

The chain is built from TRBV19 and TRBJ2-2, with 9 bases identical to TRBD1. V shed 5 bases, J shed 7 bases, and the junction held 14 bases outside the gene matches. Germline values: CDR1 LNHDA, CDR2 SQIVND (reference sequence). CDR3 length: 17 residues. The CDR3 protein is CASSSRDRVSTVGELFF. The DNA of the CDR3 is TGTGCCAGTAGTTCCCGGGACAGGGTCTCCACCGTCGGGGAGCTGTTTTTT.

This clone was seen a handful of times. The DNA of the CDR3 is TGTGCCAGCAGTGGACTAGCGGCTAGCACAGATACGCAGTATTTT. It translates to CASSGLAASTDTQYF. The chain carries TRBV27 and TRBJ2-3; TRBD2 agrees at 10 bases. The CDR3 length is 15 residues. CDR1 and CDR2 (germline): MNHEY, SMNVEV (reference sequence). Trimming at V came to 5 bases and at J to 0 bases, leaving 2 bases not matched to a gene.

The rearrangement uses TRBV7-2 and TRBJ1-6; TRBD1 aligns across 8 bases. Germline assignment: CDR1 SGHTA and CDR2 FQGNSA. This CDR3 has 13 amino acids. The V gene end was trimmed by 5 bases and the J gene end by 7 bases; junction bases not matched to a gene: 1. Here the CDR3 reads CASSRTGNSPLHF. CDR3 nucleotide sequence: TGTGCCAGCAGCCGGACAGGGAATTCACCCCTCCACTTT.

Worth noting for this clone: The sample contains more than one DNA sequence encoding this CDR3. This chain uses TRBV5-4 with TRBJ1-2; D remains unclear. This CDR3 has 12 amino acids. Germline V gives CDR1 SGHNT, CDR2 YYREEE (reference sequence). Trimming removed 0 bases from V and 4 bases from J, with 4 bases in between. CDR3 region: CASSLDSYGYTF. CDR3 nucleotides: TGTGCCAGCAGCTTGGACAGCTATGGCTACACCTTC.

The chain carries TRBV28 and TRBJ2-1, with a possible D match to TRBD1 (6 bases). The V end lost 7 bases, the J end lost 6 bases, and 16 bases lay between the germline ends. The CDR3 sequence is 14 residues long. In germline, CDR1 is MDHEN, CDR2 SYDVKM. CDR3 amino acids: CASMSLGGFNEQFF. The DNA of the CDR3 is TGTGCCAGCATGAGTTTAGGGGGTTTCAATGAGCAGTTCTTC.

There are a few counts of this clone. J is TRBJ1-1 and V is TRBV14, with D maybe TRBD1 (5 bases). Trimming left V 4 bases short and J 3 bases short, with 15 bases between. This CDR3 contains 15 residues. CDR1 is SGHDN, CDR2 FVKESK, per germline. The CDR3 DNA is TGTGCCAGCAGCCGGAGAGGGGCCAGGGACACTGAAGCTTTCTTT. Translation: CASSRRGARDTEAFF.

The chain is built from TRBV28 and TRBJ1-3, with 9 bases identical to TRBD1. CDR1 is MDHEN, CDR2 SYDVKM, per germline. Unmatched junction bases numbered 9, after V lost 8 bases and J lost 4 bases. The CDR3 length is 15 residues. The CDR3 bases are TGTGCCAGCGGAGCTACAGGGGGCGGGGGAAACACCATATATTTT. Encoded protein: CASGATGGGGNTIYF.

The chain combines TRBV6-1 with TRBJ1-4; the match to TRBD1 covers 9 bases. In germline, CDR1 is MNHNS, CDR2 SASEGT. V trimming: 6 bases; J trimming: 2 bases; junction bases outside the gene matches: 4. The CDR3 is 15 residues long. Written as DNA, the CDR3 is TGTGCCAGCAGGGACAGGGGTCTGACTAATGAAAAACTGTTTTTT. This encodes CASRDRGLTNEKLFF.